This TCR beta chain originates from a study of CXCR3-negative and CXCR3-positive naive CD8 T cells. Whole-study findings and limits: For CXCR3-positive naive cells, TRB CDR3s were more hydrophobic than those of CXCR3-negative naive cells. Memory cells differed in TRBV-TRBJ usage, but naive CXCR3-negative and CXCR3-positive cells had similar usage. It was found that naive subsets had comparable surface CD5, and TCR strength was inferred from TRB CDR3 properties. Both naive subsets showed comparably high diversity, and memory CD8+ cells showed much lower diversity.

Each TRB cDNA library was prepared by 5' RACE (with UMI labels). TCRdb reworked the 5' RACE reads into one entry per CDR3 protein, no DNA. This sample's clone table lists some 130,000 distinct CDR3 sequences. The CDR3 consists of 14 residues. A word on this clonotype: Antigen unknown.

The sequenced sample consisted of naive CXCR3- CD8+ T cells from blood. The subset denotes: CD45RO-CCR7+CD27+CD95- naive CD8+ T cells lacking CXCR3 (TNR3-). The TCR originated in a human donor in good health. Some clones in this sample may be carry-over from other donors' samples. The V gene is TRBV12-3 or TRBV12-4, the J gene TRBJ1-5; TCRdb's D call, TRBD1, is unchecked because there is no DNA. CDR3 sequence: CASSFDSLLQPQHF.